The clone carrying this TCR beta chain was found a few times. Its antigen is as yet unknown. The sample belongs to a study of CD8+ T cells in alopecia areata. Study results and limitations: Many expanded lesional clones stayed in scalp and blood while on tofacitinib. Uncertainty about whether baseline CD8+ expansion is linked to response remains, with one nonresponder. Higher clonality was seen in lesional scalp than in normal scalp, especially in alopecia totalis/universalis.

Treatment denoted: oral pan-JAK inhibitor, 5-10 mg twice daily. CDR1 and CDR2 from the germline V gene are SGHDN and FVKESK. The CDR3 totals 15 residues. Deletions cut 0 bases from V and 8 bases from J, with 16 bases between. Investigators isolated RNA and reverse transcribed it into cDNA to act as the sequencing template. Assay: immunoSEQ multiplex PCR; the TCRdb copy retains only in-frame clones and omits some. Of about 180,000 clones listed, 40% to 65% are singletons. The starting material was CD8+ T cells sorted from blood, obtained at week 24, from a patient treated with tofacitinib. The origin of this receptor is a human donor with alopecia areata. The chain uses TRBV14 and TRBJ1-2; D is unclear. The CDR3 spells CASSQEEGAVEGYTF. In nucleotides, the CDR3 is TGTGCCAGCAGCCAAGAGGAGGGCGCCGTTGAGGGCTACACCTTC.